One and the same sample provided the 18 T cell receptor beta chains below, sequenced in a study of beta chain features in type 1 diabetes (dated by TCRdb to about 2018). What the work shows at the level of the full study, not this receptor alone: In all four CD4+ subsets, TCRB CDR3 length was moderately but significantly shorter in type 1 diabetes patients.

Their recognized antigens are unknown. The library was generated by the immunoSEQ multiplex PCR assay. All of the isolated RNA was reverse transcribed with the High Capacity cDNA Reverse Transcription Kit, so expressed TCRB transcripts were sequenced. TCRdb's version of the immuneACCESS table is confined to in-frame rearrangements and falls short of the full clone set. An unresolved V gene accounts for under half of the shortfall where checked; the remainder is of unknown origin. This sample comprises approximately 150,000 clones, 13% of them detected only once. The ten biggest clones cover under 1.5% of the sample. The sequencing sample was made of central memory CD4+ T cells from blood. Source of these receptors: a man aged 18 to 29 with type 1 diabetes.

In its sample, this clone was seen many times. This sequence joins TRBV20-1 and TRBJ2-7; D remains unclear. Trimming took off 6 bases at V and 4 bases at J, with 10 bases between the two ends. The CDR3 has 11 residues. Looked up from germline, CDR1 is DFQATT and CDR2 is SNEGSKA (reference sequence). The CDR3 DNA reads TGCAGTGCCGCGCCCACTTACGAGCAGTACTTC. Encoded protein: CSAAPTYEQYF.

The J gene is TRBJ2-7, the V gene TRBV28; no firm D call. Trimming removed 6 bases at V and 2 bases at J, with 14 bases between. This CDR3 is 14 amino acids long. Germline lookup yields CDR1 MDHEN and CDR2 SYDVKM. In DNA, the CDR3 is TGTGCCAGCAGAAGAAAGGGTGTCACCTACGAGCAGTACTTC. Its translation is CASRRKGVTYEQYF.

In its sample, this clone was seen a few times. This chain joins TRBV7-8 and TRBJ1-3; D remains ambiguous. This CDR3 has 12 amino acids. The V end lost 5 bases, the J end lost 9 bases, and 11 bases lay between the germline ends. Germline loops: CDR1 SGHVS, CDR2 FQNEAQ. The CDR3 is CASSAHLGTIYF. The CDR3 DNA follows: TGTGCCAGCAGCGCCCATTTGGGCACCATATATTTT.

This rearrangement joins TRBV25-1 to TRBJ1-2, with 8 bases lining up with TRBD1. Trimming cost V 2 bases and J 8 bases; bases outside gene matches: 7. The CDR3 length is 14 residues. CDR1 MGHDK and CDR2 SYGVNS come from the germline V gene. In DNA form, the CDR3 reads TGTGCCAGCAGTGAAACAGGGGGGAATTCGGGCTACACCTTC. It yields the protein CASSETGGNSGYTF.

In this sample, this clone turned up a few times. V gene TRBV4-1 combines with J gene TRBJ2-5; 8 bases align to TRBD2. Germline V CDR1 and CDR2: MGHRA, YSYEKL. The V segment lost 0 bases and the J segment 7 bases; nucleotides outside the gene matches: 7. CDR3 length equals 15 residues. CDR3 in amino acids: CASSQDYGSGVTQYF. The DNA for the CDR3 is TGCGCCAGCAGCCAAGATTATGGTAGCGGGGTGACCCAGTACTTC.

This clone was recorded a few times. The genes are TRBV11-2 and TRBJ2-3; 9 bases match TRBD1. Germline trimming cut 4 bases from V and 7 bases from J; bases unmatched to any gene: 6. The CDR3 is made up of 14 amino acids. Germline V gives CDR1 SGHAT, CDR2 FQNNGV. The CDR3: CASSSTQGAYTQYF. As DNA, the CDR3 is TGTGCCAGCAGCTCCACACAGGGGGCATATACGCAGTATTTT.

The rearrangement joins TRBV23-1 to TRBJ2-4, with a weak D call TRBD1 (6 bases). TRBV23-1 has ORF status, its function being uncertain. The CDR3 is 17 residues long. The V and J ends lost 7 bases and 0 bases respectively, with 19 bases between them. As DNA, the CDR3 is TGCGCCAGCACTCACGCTCGGGACAATCTAGCCAAAAACATTCAGTACTTC. This codes for CASTHARDNLAKNIQYF.

The chain carries TRBV7-3 and TRBJ2-1; 13 positions match TRBD2. Germline V gene sequence: CDR1 SGHTA, CDR2 FQGTGA. Losses at the gene ends were 5 bases for V and 6 bases for J; bases not matched to a gene: 7. This CDR3 region has 16 residues. The DNA of the CDR3 is TGTGCCAGCAGCCCCGGGACTAGCGGGGCCCTCAATGAGCAGTTCTTC. As protein: CASSPGTSGALNEQFF.

A few counts support this clone. V is TRBV30 and J is TRBJ1-6, with no clear D. This CDR3 has 12 amino acids. Trimming took 3 bases from V and 14 from J, leaving 14 bases between them. Germline V gives CDR1 GTSNPN, CDR2 SVGIG (reference sequence). CDR3 residues: CAWSLGSITLHF. The DNA of the CDR3 is TGTGCCTGGAGCCTAGGGAGTATCACCCTCCACTTT.

There are a few counts of this clone. This rearrangement joins TRBV29-1 to TRBJ1-4; 12 bases agree with TRBD1. The CDR3 consists of 15 residues. The V gene's germline CDR1 is SQVTM and CDR2 ANQGSEA. V was clipped by 4 bases and J by 8 bases; unmatched bases: 8. CDR3 bases: TGCAGCGTTGGAGGGGGACAGGGGGCCGGAGAAAAACTGTTTTTT. The encoded protein is CSVGGGQGAGEKLFF.

The chain couples TRBV15 to TRBJ2-1; D gene uncertain. Deletions cut 4 bases from V and 0 bases from J, with 10 bases between. This CDR3 is 15 amino acids long. CDR1 LNHNV and CDR2 YYDKDF come from the germline V gene (reference sequence). DNA of the CDR3: TGTGCCACCAGCAACGAAGCAAGCTCCTACAATGAGCAGTTCTTC. Amino acids: CATSNEASSYNEQFF.

This clone was counted many times. V is TRBV29-1 and J is TRBJ2-5; TRBD1 aligns across 8 bases. V gave up 3 bases and J gave up 4 bases; unmatched junction bases: 4. This CDR3 has 13 residues. CDR1 is SQVTM and CDR2 is ANQGSEA in the germline V gene. As DNA, the CDR3 is TGCAGCGTTGAGCAGGGGGCAGGAGAGACCCAGTACTTC. This codes for CSVEQGAGETQYF. Looking up the rest from reference TRBV29-1 and TRBJ2-5 gives the full variable domain: SAVISQKPSRDICQRGTSLTIQCQVDSQVTMMFWYRQQPGQSLTLIATANQGSEATYESGFVIDKFPISRPNLTFSTLTVSNMSPEDSSIYLCSVEQGAGETQYFGPGTRLLVL.

This clone has a count of ten or more. This chain uses TRBV2 with TRBJ2-3; 7 bases match TRBD1. Unmatched junction bases numbered 9, after V lost 8 bases and J lost 1 base. Germline V gene lookup returns CDR1 SNHLY and CDR2 FYNNEI. The CDR3 spans 15 residues. The CDR3 region is CASEDRKRGTDTQYF. DNA for the CDR3: TGTGCCAGCGAGGACAGGAAGAGGGGCACAGATACGCAGTATTTT.

In this sample, this clone turned up a few times. The rearrangement uses TRBV11-3 and TRBJ2-2; D is unclear. The germline V and J ends were trimmed by 4 bases and 3 bases, with 3 bases remaining between them. The CDR3 covers 12 residues. The germline CDR1 and CDR2 sequences are SGHNT and YENEEA. This CDR3 reads CASSSDTGELFF. CDR3 DNA sequence: TGTGCCAGCAGCTCGGACACCGGGGAGCTGTTTTTT.

This clone was counted between two and nine times. The CDR3 reads CASSGAGDTQYF. DNA of the CDR3: TGCGCCAGCAGTGGGGCGGGAGATACGCAGTATTTT. The rearrangement links TRBV10-1 to TRBJ2-3; tentative D call: TRBD2 (5 bases). This CDR3 contains 12 residues. CDR1 is WNHNN and CDR2 is SYGVQD in the germline V gene (reference sequence). The germline V and J ends were trimmed by 4 bases and 5 bases, with 7 bases remaining between them.

This clone was seen many times. The V call is TRBV19, the J call TRBJ2-5; 7 bases map to TRBD1. With V trimmed by 6 bases and J by 5 bases, 9 bases remained unmatched. Germline V gives CDR1 LNHDA, CDR2 SQIVND (reference sequence). CDR3 size: 14 residues. The CDR3 protein is CASSATGSRETQYF. CDR3 DNA: TGTGCCAGTAGCGCGACAGGGTCACGGGAGACCCAGTACTTC.

The chain employs TRBV6-1 and TRBJ2-7; 9 bases match TRBD1. CDR1 is MNHNS and CDR2 is SASEGT in the germline V gene. CDR3 length: 13 residues. J lost 6 bases, V lost 7 bases, and 7 bases had no gene match. CDR3 DNA sequence: TGTGCCAGCACCCAGGGACAGGGAGGCGAGCAGTACTTC. As protein: CASTQGQGGEQYF.

This clone was seen repeatedly, ten times or more. V is TRBV13 and J is TRBJ1-2, with D uncertain. CDR1 is PRHDT and CDR2 is FYEKMQ in the germline V gene (reference sequence). V was trimmed by 5 bases and J by 5 bases, leaving 21 bases between them. This CDR3 is 16 amino acids long. The CDR3 protein is CASSTKSSGRAYGYTF. The CDR3 nucleotides are TGTGCCAGCAGCACGAAGTCGTCCGGGAGGGCGTATGGCTACACCTTC. The complete variable domain, with remaining parts taken from reference TRBV13 and TRBJ1-2, reads AAGVIQSPRHLIKEKRETATLKCYPIPRHDTVYWYQQGPGQDPQFLISFYEKMQSDKGSIPDRFSAQQFSDYHSELNMSSLELGDSALYFCASSTKSSGRAYGYTFGSGTRLTVV.